This TCR beta chain was retrieved from a study of T-cell memory formation after mild COVID-19. Across the study: TCR clusters were mostly donor specific.

5'RACE with constant-segment primers yielded barcoded, UMI-tagged TCR alpha and TCR beta cDNA libraries. In TCRdb, the 5' RACE reads were re-called with MiXCR into one record per CDR3 protein. The sample lists about 340,000 distinct CDR3 sequences; over 20% were seen once. Concerning this clonotype: Its antigen is unidentified.

Deletions cut 8 bases from V and 0 bases from J, with 13 bases between. The CDR3 consists of 13 residues. Per the germline V gene, CDR1 is SQVTM and CDR2 is ANQGSEA. Findings and limits, study-wide: Cross-reactive memory appears to have joined, as suggested by some responding clones showing up in pre-infection memory. Clones contracting over day 15 to 85 were CD4/CD8 balanced, with later expanders leaning CD4+.

The sequencing sample was made of PBMCs or a T cell subset sorted from them (not recorded which). The receptor was isolated from an adult woman who had mild COVID-19 (a few samples of this study predate the infection). Cell type and time point are not known. The chain links TRBV29-1 to TRBJ2-5; D gene uncertain. The DNA of the CDR3 is TGCAGCCCACGCATTATGTACCAAGAGACCCAGTACTTC. Translating it yields CSPRIMYQETQYF. Filled out from reference TRBV29-1 and TRBJ2-5, the complete variable domain reads SAVISQKPSRDICQRGTSLTIQCQVDSQVTMMFWYRQQPGQSLTLIATANQGSEATYESGFVIDKFPISRPNLTFSTLTVSNMSPEDSSIYLCSPRIMYQETQYFGPGTRLLVL.